This T cell receptor beta chain stems from a study of blood T cell repertoires in COVID-19. Across the whole study: T cells, B-cell-depleted T cells, or PBMCs provided the cDNA or gDNA that served as material.

In the original analysis: Estimation of nucleated cell counts was performed using reference gene primer amplification. The protocol was immunoSEQ multiplex PCR, while the TCRdb copy is restricted to in-frame clones and leaves out a portion. Clonal size and the V and J genes are those of that table, whereas D and trimming came from the DNA. The data show 250,000 to 350,000 clones, with more than 75% seen just once and roughly a tenth held by the top ten. CDR3 length: 16 residues. CDR1 and CDR2 (germline): MNHNS, SASEGT. V was cut by 2 bases and J by 0 bases, with 11 bases left in between. The study recruited people aged about 18 to 90 years across about 25 US areas.

V gene TRBV6-1 combines with J gene TRBJ1-3; D is uncertain. The TCR was taken from a woman aged 18-29 years who had recovered from COVID-19. Sequences were obtained from PBMCs or T cells enriched from blood (not recorded which). Here the CDR3 DNA reads TGTGCCAGCAGTGAACGGCAGGAGGACTCTGGAAACACCATATATTTT. It specifies CASSERQEDSGNTIYF.